These 19 T cell receptor beta chains originate from one sample sequenced in a study of lymphopenia after photon versus proton radiotherapy. Only in-frame clones appear in the TCRdb table, and some are missing; sequencing was by immunoSEQ multiplex PCR. Of 70,000 or so clones detected, 85% to 95% appear once; the ten largest clones hold 2.2%. The source material was peripheral blood, sampled from a patient treated with photon-based radiotherapy. These receptor sequences come from a woman aged 40 to 55 with cholangiocarcinoma.

The chain combines TRBV25-1 with TRBJ2-3; 7 nucleotides agree with TRBD2. The V gene's germline CDR1 is MGHDK and CDR2 SYGVNS. V was clipped by 5 bases and J by 4 bases; unmatched bases: 9. The CDR3 has 15 amino acids. The CDR3 DNA reads as TGTGCCAGCAGTTTAAGCTTGGGAGGGGCAGATACGCAGTATTTT. As protein: CASSLSLGGADTQYF.

The CDR3 protein is CASSEGDYSSGRNEQYF. The CDR3 bases are TGTGCCAGCAGTGAGGGCGACTACTCTAGCGGGAGGAACGAGCAGTACTTC. This chain joins TRBV6-1 and TRBJ2-7; 11 bases map to TRBD2. Trimming cost V 3 bases and J 5 bases; bases outside gene matches: 12. The CDR3 spans 17 residues. Germline CDR1 MNHNS, CDR2 SASEGT.

This clone was found once. The chain employs TRBV6-1 and TRBJ1-5; 7 bases map to TRBD1. Germline V gives CDR1 MNHNS, CDR2 SASEGT. J was trimmed by 7 bases and V by 3 bases; bases with no gene match: 15. The CDR3 has 17 amino acids. CDR3 coding DNA: TGTGCCAGCAGTGATCTCACGCACAGGGGCCCGGGACAGCCCCAGCATTTT. Residues: CASSDLTHRGPGQPQHF.

This clone was seen once. The chain is built from TRBV5-1 and TRBJ1-5; D unresolved. Germline CDR1 and CDR2: SGHRS and YFSETQ. The V end was cut by 4 bases, the J end by 1 base, with 12 bases between. This CDR3 contains 15 residues. CDR3 DNA: TGCGCCAGCAGCCCGACCATGGGCAGCAATCAGCCCCAGCATTTT. As protein: CASSPTMGSNQPQHF. Full variable domain (remainder filled in from reference TRBV5-1 and TRBJ1-5): KAGVTQTPRYLIKTRGQQVTLSCSPISGHRSVSWYQQTPGQGLQFLFEYFSETQRNKGNFPGRFSGRQFSNSRSEMNVSTLELGDSALYLCASSPTMGSNQPQHFGDGTRLSIL.

The chain couples TRBV14 to TRBJ1-1, with D possibly being TRBD1 (5 bases). CDR1 is SGHDN and CDR2 is FVKESK in the germline V gene. V was cut by 3 bases and J by 1 base, with 15 bases left in between. This CDR3 region has 16 residues. Here the CDR3 reads CASSHEMTARNTEAFF. The CDR3 DNA sequence: TGTGCCAGCAGCCACGAGATGACAGCTCGGAACACTGAAGCTTTCTTT.

This chain links TRBV28 with TRBJ2-1; TRBD1 aligns across 12 bases. The CDR3 consists of 16 residues. The V gene end was trimmed by 8 bases and the J gene end by 2 bases; junction bases not matched to a gene: 7. CDR1 is MDHEN, CDR2 SYDVKM, per germline. For the CDR3, the DNA is TGTGCCAGCTCCACCGGGACAGGGGGCCCCTACAATGAGCAGTTCTTC. It codes for CASSTGTGGPYNEQFF.

The chain recombines TRBV19 with TRBJ2-4, with 9 bases lining up with TRBD1. V was clipped by 4 bases and J by 3 bases; unmatched bases: 19. The CDR3 is made up of 20 amino acids. Germline V gene sequence: CDR1 LNHDA, CDR2 SQIVND (reference sequence). In nucleotides, the CDR3 is TGTGCCAGTAGTACCCACCGGGACAGGGACTTTTTAGCGGACAAAAACATTCAGTACTTC. Its translation is CASSTHRDRDFLADKNIQYF.

This clone was found once. This chain connects TRBV4-3 to TRBJ2-7; 11 bases fit TRBD2. This CDR3 comprises 17 residues. J gave up 6 bases and V 0 bases, and 10 bases lay outside the gene matches. Germline-derived CDR1 and CDR2 are LGHNA and YSLEER. CDR3 loop: CASSQDTGASGRIEQYF. CDR3 bases: TGCGCCAGCAGCCAAGATACGGGGGCTAGCGGGAGGATCGAGCAGTACTTC.

V and J are TRBV29-1 and TRBJ1-1; a weak D match, TRBD1 (5 bases). The germline V and J ends were trimmed by 4 bases and 10 bases, with 13 bases remaining between them. Germline assignment: CDR1 SQVTM and CDR2 ANQGSEA. This CDR3 is 11 amino acids long. The DNA for the CDR3 is TGCAGCGTTGGGAAGGGGTTAGTAGCTTTCTTT. Amino acid sequence: CSVGKGLVAFF.

V gene TRBV2 combines with J gene TRBJ1-4; D might be TRBD1 (5 bases). V was trimmed by 6 bases and J by 5 bases, leaving 16 bases between them. The CDR3 contains 15 residues. CDR1 and CDR2 (germline): SNHLY, FYNNEI. Written as DNA, the CDR3 is TGTGCCAGCAGCGCCCCTGGGACCAGGAATGAAAAACTGTTTTTT. It translates to CASSAPGTRNEKLFF.

The chain uses TRBV27 and TRBJ2-7; TRBD1 is a possible D gene (5 bases). Germline-derived CDR1 and CDR2 are MNHEY and SMNVEV (reference sequence). V was pared by 5 bases and J by 3 bases, with 11 bases between. The CDR3 is made up of 13 amino acids. CDR3: CASSPDRFYEQYF. The CDR3 coding sequence is TGTGCCAGCAGTCCCGACAGATTCTACGAGCAGTACTTC.

J is TRBJ2-7 and V is TRBV2, with D perhaps matching TRBD1 or TRBD2 (5 bases each). The V gene's germline CDR1 is SNHLY and CDR2 FYNNEI. Trimming took off 10 bases at V and 2 bases at J, with 18 bases between the two ends. The CDR3 totals 14 residues. The CDR3 DNA follows: TGTGCCACCACAAGTGGGGACCAGACCTACGAGCAGTACTTC. The encoded protein is CATTSGDQTYEQYF.

The genes are TRBV27 and TRBJ1-5; D gene unclear. Germline V gene data show CDR1 as MNHEY and CDR2 as SMNVEV (reference sequence). This CDR3 is 15 amino acids long. Between the trimmed V and J ends, which lost 0 bases and 3 bases, there was a span of 9 bases. The CDR3 here is CASSLSGQPNQPQHF. In DNA, the CDR3 is TGTGCCAGCAGTTTATCAGGGCAGCCCAATCAGCCCCAGCATTTT.

CDR3 nucleotide sequence: TGTGCCAGCGCAGGGTATCGGAACGAGCAGTACTTC. Translation: CASAGYRNEQYF. The gene calls are TRBV25-1 and TRBJ2-7, with TRBD1 as a possible D gene (5 bases). The CDR3 is made up of 12 amino acids. Trimming removed 8 bases at V and 5 bases at J, with 13 bases between. Germline CDR1 and CDR2: MGHDK and SYGVNS.

The V gene is TRBV27, the J gene TRBJ2-1, with TRBD2 matching 7 bases. Trimming at V came to 7 bases and at J to 0 bases, leaving 6 bases not matched to a gene. Germline assignment: CDR1 MNHEY and CDR2 SMNVEV (reference sequence). CDR3 length equals 15 residues. The CDR3 DNA reads TGTGCCAGCACCGAAACTAGCGCCTCCTACAATGAGCAGTTCTTC. The encoded protein is CASTETSASYNEQFF.

The chain links TRBV6-1 to TRBJ2-7; tentatively, D is TRBD2 (5 bases). Germline V gene data show CDR1 as MNHNS and CDR2 as SASEGT. This CDR3 is built from 12 residues. Trimming took 6 bases from V and 1 from J, leaving 7 bases between them. In DNA, the CDR3 is TGTGCCAGCAGGGACTTATCCTACGAGCAGTACTTC. Its protein is CASRDLSYEQYF.

The count of this clone is one. The gene calls are TRBV5-6 and TRBJ2-7; D is perhaps TRBD2 (6 bases). The V and J ends lost 4 bases and 2 bases respectively, with 13 bases between them. CDR1 and CDR2 from the germline V gene are SGHDT and YYEEEE. The CDR3 has 14 residues. CDR3 nucleotides: TGTGCCAGCAGCACCGGGACTGGAGCCTACGAGCAGTACTTC. Its translation is CASSTGTGAYEQYF.

This chain connects TRBV28 to TRBJ2-3, with 14 nucleotides matching TRBD2. The CDR3 contains 17 residues. J gave up 1 base and V 8 bases, and 8 bases lay outside the gene matches. Germline-derived CDR1 and CDR2 are MDHEN and SYDVKM. CDR3 coding DNA: TGTGCCAGCCCTCCGGGACTAGCGGGGGTGGGCACAGATACGCAGTATTTT. It specifies CASPPGLAGVGTDTQYF.

CDR3 loop: CASNPGGGEQFF. CDR3 DNA sequence: TGTGCCAGCAACCCAGGGGGTGGTGAGCAGTTCTTC. The gene calls are TRBV9 and TRBJ2-1; the match to TRBD1 covers 7 bases. V lost 6 bases and J lost 9; bases outside the gene matches: 6. The V gene's germline CDR1 is SGDLS and CDR2 YYNGEE. The CDR3 extends over 12 amino acids.